This T cell receptor (beta chain) is drawn from a study of shared clonotypes between healthy human individuals. Findings of the study overall: Investigators expected sequencing depth to affect clonotype sharing among donors. Sampling covered nothing but blood. Tissue TCR repertoires likely differ from those found in blood.

The assay was immunoSEQ multiplex PCR, and TCRdb's table has in-frame clones only and misses some. Seen here are about 680,000 clones, roughly 70% observed once, and the top ten hold approximately 1.6%. CDR1 and CDR2 from the germline V gene are SGHRS and YFSETQ. The CDR3 runs 16 residues. The V end was cut by 4 bases, the J end by 6 bases, with 20 bases between. The table lists this clone with many counts. No antigen is known for it. The rearrangement joins TRBV5-1 to TRBJ2-1; D remains ambiguous. This TCR came from a woman aged 25 to 45 in good health. The sequencing input was memory CD4+ T cells sorted from blood. Subset of the sample: CD45RA-negative fraction. The CDR3 here is CASSALVGRSTNEQFF. Written as DNA, the CDR3 is TGCGCCAGCAGCGCACTTGTTGGCCGATCGACCAATGAGCAGTTCTTC.